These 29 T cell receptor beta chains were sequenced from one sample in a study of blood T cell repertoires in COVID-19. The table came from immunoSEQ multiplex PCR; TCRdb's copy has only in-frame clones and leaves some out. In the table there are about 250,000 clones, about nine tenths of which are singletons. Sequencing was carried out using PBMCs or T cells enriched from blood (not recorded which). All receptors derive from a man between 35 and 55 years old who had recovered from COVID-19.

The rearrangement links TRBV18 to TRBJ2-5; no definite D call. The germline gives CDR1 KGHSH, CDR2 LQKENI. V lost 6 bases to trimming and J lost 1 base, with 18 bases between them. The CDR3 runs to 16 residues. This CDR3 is CASSPSIPNSQETQYF. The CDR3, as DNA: TGTGCCAGCTCTCCAAGCATCCCGAACAGCCAAGAGACCCAGTACTTC. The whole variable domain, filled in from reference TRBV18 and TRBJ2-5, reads NAGVMQNPRHLVRRRGQEARLRCSPMKGHSHVYWYRQLPEEGLKFMVYLQKENIIDESGMPKERFSAEFPKEGPSILRIQQVVRGDSAAYFCASSPSIPNSQETQYFGPGTRLLVL.

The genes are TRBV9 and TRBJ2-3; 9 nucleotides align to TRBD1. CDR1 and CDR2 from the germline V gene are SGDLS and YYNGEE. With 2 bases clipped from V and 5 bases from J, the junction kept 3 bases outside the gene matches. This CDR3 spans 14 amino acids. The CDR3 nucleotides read TGTGCCAGCAGCGTGGGACAGGGAAGAGATACGCAGTATTTT. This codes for CASSVGQGRDTQYF. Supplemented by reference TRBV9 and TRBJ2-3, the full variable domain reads DSGVTQTPKHLITATGQRVTLRCSPRSGDLSVYWYQQSLDQGLQFLIQYYNGEERAKGNILERFSAQQFPDLHSELNLSSLELGDSALYFCASSVGQGRDTQYFGPGTRLTVL.

In DNA, the CDR3 is TGTGCCAGCAGTGGGGATGGCGGGAGATTCACCAGGTACTTC. Translation: CASSGDGGRFTRYF. The chain employs TRBV2 and TRBJ2-5, with 7 bases that match TRBD2. The CDR3 covers 14 residues. The V gene's germline CDR1 is SNHLY and CDR2 FYNNEI. Trimming cost V 4 bases and J 13 bases; bases outside gene matches: 15.

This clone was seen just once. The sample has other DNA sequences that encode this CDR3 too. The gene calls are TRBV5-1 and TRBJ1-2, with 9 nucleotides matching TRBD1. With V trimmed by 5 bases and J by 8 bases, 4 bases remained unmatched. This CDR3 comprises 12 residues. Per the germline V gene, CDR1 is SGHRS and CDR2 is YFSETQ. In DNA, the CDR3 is TGCGCCAGCAGTTTTACAGGGGGCGGCTACACCTTC. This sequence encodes CASSFTGGGYTF.

The CDR3 nucleotides are TGTGCCAGCAGAACAGGGAACTACGAGCAGTACTTC. Amino acid sequence: CASRTGNYEQYF. The rearrangement joins TRBV12-3 or TRBV12-4 to TRBJ2-7; D may be TRBD1 (6 bases). Trimming took 6 bases from V and 3 from J, leaving 9 bases between them. The CDR3 is 12 amino acids.

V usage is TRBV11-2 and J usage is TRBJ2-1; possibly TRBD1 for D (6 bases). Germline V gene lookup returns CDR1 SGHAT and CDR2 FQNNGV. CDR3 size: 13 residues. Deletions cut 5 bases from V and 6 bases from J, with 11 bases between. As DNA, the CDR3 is TGTGCCAGCAGCATTGGGGGCCCCAATGAGCAGTTCTTC. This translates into CASSIGGPNEQFF.

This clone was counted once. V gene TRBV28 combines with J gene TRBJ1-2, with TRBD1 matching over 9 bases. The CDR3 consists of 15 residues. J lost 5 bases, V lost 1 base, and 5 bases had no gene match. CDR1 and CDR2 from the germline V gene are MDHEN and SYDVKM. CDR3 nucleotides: TGTGCCAGCAGTTTATCAAGGACAGGGGTATATGGCTACACCTTC. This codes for CASSLSRTGVYGYTF.

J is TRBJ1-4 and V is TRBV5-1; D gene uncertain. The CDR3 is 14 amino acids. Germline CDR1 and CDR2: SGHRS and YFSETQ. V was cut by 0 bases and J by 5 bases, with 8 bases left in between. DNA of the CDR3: TGCGCCAGCAGCTTGGCACAGCCGAATGAAAAACTGTTTTTT. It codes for CASSLAQPNEKLFF.

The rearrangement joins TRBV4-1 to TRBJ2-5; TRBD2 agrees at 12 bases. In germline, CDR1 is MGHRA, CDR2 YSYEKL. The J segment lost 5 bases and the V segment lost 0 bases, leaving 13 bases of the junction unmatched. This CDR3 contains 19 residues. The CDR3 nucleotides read TGCGCCAGCAGCCAAGATTTCGCGACTAGCGGGAGCAGCGGTGAGACCCAGTACTTC. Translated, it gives CASSQDFATSGSSGETQYF.

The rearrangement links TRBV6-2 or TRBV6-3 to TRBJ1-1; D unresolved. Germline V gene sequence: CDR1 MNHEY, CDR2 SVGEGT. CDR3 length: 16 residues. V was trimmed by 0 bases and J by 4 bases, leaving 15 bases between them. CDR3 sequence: CASSYSARRMSTEAFF. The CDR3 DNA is TGTGCCAGCAGTTACTCCGCCCGGAGGATGAGCACTGAAGCTTTCTTT.

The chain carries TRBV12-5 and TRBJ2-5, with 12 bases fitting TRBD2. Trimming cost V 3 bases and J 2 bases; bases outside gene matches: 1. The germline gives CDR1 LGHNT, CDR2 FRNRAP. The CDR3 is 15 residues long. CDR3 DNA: TGTGCTAGTGGTTTTGGGACTAGCGGGCAAGAGACCCAGTACTTC. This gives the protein CASGFGTSGQETQYF.

DNA of the CDR3: TGTGCCTGGAGTGTAGGGGGGGCTGGAAACACCATATATTTT. Amino acid sequence: CAWSVGGAGNTIYF. This rearrangement joins TRBV30 to TRBJ1-3, with TRBD1 as a possible D gene (6 bases). CDR1 is GTSNPN and CDR2 is SVGIG in the germline V gene (reference sequence). V was clipped by 0 bases and J by 2 bases, with 8 bases between them. This CDR3 comprises 14 residues. The variable domain in full, with the rest retrieved from reference TRBV30 and TRBJ1-3, is SQTIHQWPATLVQPVGSPLSLECTVEGTSNPNLYWYRQAAGRGLQLLFYSVGIGQISSEVPQNLSASRPQDRQFILSSKKLLLSDSGFYLCAWSVGGAGNTIYFGEGSWLTVV.

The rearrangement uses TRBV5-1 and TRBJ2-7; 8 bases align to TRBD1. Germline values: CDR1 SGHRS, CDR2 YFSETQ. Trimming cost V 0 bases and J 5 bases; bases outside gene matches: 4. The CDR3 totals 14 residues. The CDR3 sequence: CASSLAQGGHEQYF. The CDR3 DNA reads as TGCGCCAGCAGCTTGGCACAGGGGGGCCACGAGCAGTACTTC. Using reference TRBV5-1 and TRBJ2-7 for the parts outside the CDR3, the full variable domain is KAGVTQTPRYLIKTRGQQVTLSCSPISGHRSVSWYQQTPGQGLQFLFEYFSETQRNKGNFPGRFSGRQFSNSRSEMNVSTLELGDSALYLCASSLAQGGHEQYFGPGTRLTVT.

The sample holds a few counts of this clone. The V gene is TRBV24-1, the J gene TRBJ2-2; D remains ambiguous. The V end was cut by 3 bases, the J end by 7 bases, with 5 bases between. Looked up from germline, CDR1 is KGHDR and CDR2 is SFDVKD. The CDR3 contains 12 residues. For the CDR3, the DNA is TGTGCCACCAGTGATGAGCTCGGGGAGCTGTTTTTT. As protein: CATSDELGELFF.

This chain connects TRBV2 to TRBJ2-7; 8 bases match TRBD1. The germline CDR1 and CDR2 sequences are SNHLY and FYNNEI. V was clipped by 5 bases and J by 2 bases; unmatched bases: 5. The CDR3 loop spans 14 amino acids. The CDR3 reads CASSLGQETYEQYF. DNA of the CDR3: TGTGCCAGCAGTTTGGGACAGGAAACCTACGAGCAGTACTTC. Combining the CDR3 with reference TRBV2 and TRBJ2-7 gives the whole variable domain EPEVTQTPSHQVTQMGQEVILRCVPISNHLYFYWYRQILGQKVEFLVSFYNNEISEKSEIFDDQFSVERPDGSNFTLKIRSTKLEDSAMYFCASSLGQETYEQYFGPGTRLTVT.

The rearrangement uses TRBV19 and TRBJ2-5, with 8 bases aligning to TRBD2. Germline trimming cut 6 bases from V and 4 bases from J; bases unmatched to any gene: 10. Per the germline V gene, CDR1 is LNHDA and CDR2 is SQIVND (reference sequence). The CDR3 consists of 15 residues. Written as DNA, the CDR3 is TGTGCCAGTAGCCCTTTCGGGGGGGCATCAGAGACCCAGTACTTC. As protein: CASSPFGGASETQYF.

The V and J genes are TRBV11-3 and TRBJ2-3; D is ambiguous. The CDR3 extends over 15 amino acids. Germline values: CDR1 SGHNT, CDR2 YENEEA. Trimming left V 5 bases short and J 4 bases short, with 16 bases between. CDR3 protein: CASSQTPSWSDTQYF. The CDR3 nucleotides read TGTGCCAGCAGCCAGACACCCAGTTGGTCAGATACGCAGTATTTT.

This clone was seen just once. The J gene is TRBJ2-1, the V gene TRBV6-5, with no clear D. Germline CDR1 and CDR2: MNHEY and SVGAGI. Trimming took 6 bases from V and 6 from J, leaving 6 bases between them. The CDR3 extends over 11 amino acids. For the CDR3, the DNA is TGTGCCAGCAGCATACTCAATGAGCAGTTCTTC. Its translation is CASSILNEQFF.

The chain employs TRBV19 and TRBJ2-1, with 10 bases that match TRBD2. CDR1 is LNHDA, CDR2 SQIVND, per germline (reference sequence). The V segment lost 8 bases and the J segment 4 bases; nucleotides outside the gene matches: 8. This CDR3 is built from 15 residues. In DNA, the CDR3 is TGTGCCAGTGCCTCAACTAGCGGGACTTACAATGAGCAGTTCTTC. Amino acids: CASASTSGTYNEQFF.

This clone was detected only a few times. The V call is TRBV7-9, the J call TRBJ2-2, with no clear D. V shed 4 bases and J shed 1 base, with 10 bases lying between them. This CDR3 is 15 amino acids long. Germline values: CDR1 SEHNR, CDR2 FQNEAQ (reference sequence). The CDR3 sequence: CASSSPYGNTGELFF. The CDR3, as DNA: TGTGCCAGCAGCTCCCCCTATGGGAACACCGGGGAGCTGTTTTTT.

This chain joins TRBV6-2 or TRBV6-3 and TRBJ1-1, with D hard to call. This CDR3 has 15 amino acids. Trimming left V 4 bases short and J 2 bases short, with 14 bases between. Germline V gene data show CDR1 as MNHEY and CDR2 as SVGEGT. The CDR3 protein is CASSFWQALNTEAFF. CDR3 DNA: TGTGCCAGCAGTTTTTGGCAGGCTTTAAACACTGAAGCTTTCTTT.

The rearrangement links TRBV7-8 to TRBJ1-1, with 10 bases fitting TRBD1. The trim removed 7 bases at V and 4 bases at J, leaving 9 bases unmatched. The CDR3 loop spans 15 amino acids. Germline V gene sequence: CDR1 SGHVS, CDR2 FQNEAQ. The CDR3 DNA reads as TGTGCCAGCAAGAGACAGGGGGCTGGTGGCACTGAAGCTTTCTTT. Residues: CASKRQGAGGTEAFF. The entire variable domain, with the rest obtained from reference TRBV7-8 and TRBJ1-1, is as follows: GAGVSQSPRYKVAKRGQDVALRCDPISGHVSLFWYQQALGQGPEFLTYFQNEAQLDKSGLPSDRFFAERPEGSVSTLKIQRTQQEDSAVYLCASKRQGAGGTEAFFGQGTRLTVV.

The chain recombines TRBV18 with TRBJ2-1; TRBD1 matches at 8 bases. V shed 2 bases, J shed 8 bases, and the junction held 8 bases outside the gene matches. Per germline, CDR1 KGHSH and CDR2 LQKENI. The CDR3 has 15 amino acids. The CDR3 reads CASSPTRQGMHEQFF. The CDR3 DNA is TGTGCCAGCTCACCAACGAGACAGGGGATGCATGAGCAGTTCTTC.

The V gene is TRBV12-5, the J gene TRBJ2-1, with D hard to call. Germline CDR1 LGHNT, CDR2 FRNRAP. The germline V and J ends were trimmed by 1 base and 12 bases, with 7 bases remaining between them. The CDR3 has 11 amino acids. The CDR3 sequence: CASGLGLAQFF. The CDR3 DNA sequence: TGTGCTAGTGGTTTGGGGTTAGCGCAGTTCTTC.

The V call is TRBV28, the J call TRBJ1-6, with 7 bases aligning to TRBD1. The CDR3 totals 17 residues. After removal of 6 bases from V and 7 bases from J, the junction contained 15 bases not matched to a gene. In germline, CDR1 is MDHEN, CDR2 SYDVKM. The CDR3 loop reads CASSLMNWGQRNSPLHF. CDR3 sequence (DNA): TGTGCCAGCAGCCTTATGAATTGGGGACAGAGGAATTCACCCCTCCACTTT.

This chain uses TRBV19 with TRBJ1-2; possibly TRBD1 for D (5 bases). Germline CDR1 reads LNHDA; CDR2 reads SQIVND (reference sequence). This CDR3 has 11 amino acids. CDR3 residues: CAAGDNYGYTF. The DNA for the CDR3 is TGTGCGGCGGGGGATAACTATGGCTACACCTTC.

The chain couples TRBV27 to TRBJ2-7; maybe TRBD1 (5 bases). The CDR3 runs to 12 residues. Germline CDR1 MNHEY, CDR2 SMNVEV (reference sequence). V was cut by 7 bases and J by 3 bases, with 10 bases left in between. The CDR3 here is CASKGPGYEQYF. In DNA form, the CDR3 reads TGTGCCAGCAAGGGGCCGGGCTACGAGCAGTACTTC.

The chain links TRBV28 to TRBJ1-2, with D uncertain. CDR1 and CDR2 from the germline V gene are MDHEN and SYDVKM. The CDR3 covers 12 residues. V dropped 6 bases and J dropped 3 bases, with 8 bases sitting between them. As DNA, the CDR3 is TGTGCCAGCAGGTCTGGCTACTATGGCTACACCTTC. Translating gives CASRSGYYGYTF.

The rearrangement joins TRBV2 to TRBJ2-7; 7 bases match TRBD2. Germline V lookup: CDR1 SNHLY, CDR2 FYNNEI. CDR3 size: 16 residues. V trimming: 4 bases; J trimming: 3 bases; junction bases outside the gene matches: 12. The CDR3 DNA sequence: TGTGCCAGCAGTGTTGGGACTAACGCTCCAGACTACGAGCAGTACTTC. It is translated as CASSVGTNAPDYEQYF.